Presented here are 18 T cell receptor beta chains from one specimen sequenced in a study of blood T cell repertoires in COVID-19. Sequencing was performed with immunoSEQ multiplex PCR; in TCRdb, only in-frame clones are kept and a portion is missing. The sample records roughly 80,000 clones, 60% to 85% being singletons. The specimen was peripheral blood. These receptors all come from a human donor in a cohort sampled during active COVID-19.

This clone has just a few counts. The chain uses TRBV10-1 and TRBJ2-7, with 9 bases fitting TRBD2. Germline V gives CDR1 WNHNN, CDR2 SYGVQD (reference sequence). The junction had 5 bases not matched to a gene; V was cut back by 5 bases and J by 3 bases. This CDR3 is 14 amino acids long. The CDR3 reads CASSRGGAGYEQYF. CDR3 coding DNA: TGCGCCAGCAGTCGCGGGGGGGCCGGCTACGAGCAGTACTTC.

This rearrangement joins TRBV5-1 to TRBJ1-2; the match to TRBD1 covers 10 bases. CDR1 is SGHRS, CDR2 YFSETQ, per germline. The CDR3 sequence is 14 residues long. V dropped 4 bases and J dropped 8; count of bases not matched to a gene: 8. In nucleotides, the CDR3 is TGCGCCAGCAGCCGGGACAGGGGCTTGGAGGGCTACACCTTC. It yields the protein CASSRDRGLEGYTF.

The chain has TRBV6-1 and TRBJ1-1; no firm D call. Germline loops: CDR1 MNHNS, CDR2 SASEGT. CDR3 size: 13 residues. V was clipped by 3 bases and J by 5 bases, with 10 bases between them. CDR3 coding DNA: TGTGCCAGCAGTGAGGAGAAACGGACTGAAGCTTTCTTT. Its translation is CASSEEKRTEAFF.

This clone was observed a few times. This chain links TRBV6-2 or TRBV6-3 with TRBJ2-7; 9 bases align to TRBD1. Trimming took 2 bases from V and 2 from J; bases not matched to a gene: 1. The CDR3 loop spans 14 amino acids. CDR1 and CDR2 (germline): MNHEY, SVGEGT. The CDR3 here is CASSYNRGPYEQYF. In DNA, the CDR3 is TGTGCCAGCAGTTACAACAGGGGGCCCTACGAGCAGTACTTC.

Only one count was recorded for this clone. This chain links TRBV7-2 with TRBJ2-3; 15 bases align to TRBD2. CDR1 and CDR2 from the germline V gene are SGHTA and FQGNSA. The CDR3 extends over 17 amino acids. Trimming took 0 bases from V and 5 from J; bases not matched to a gene: 3. The CDR3, as DNA: TGTGCCAGCAGCTTAGCCGGGACTAGCGGGGGGATAGATACGCAGTATTTT. It yields the protein CASSLAGTSGGIDTQYF.

The CDR3 nucleotides read TGTGCCAGTAGTCGGAGGGCAGCGAACACTGAAGCTTTCTTT. This codes for CASSRRAANTEAFF. The chain uses TRBV19 and TRBJ1-1, with D hard to call. Germline V gene sequence: CDR1 LNHDA, CDR2 SQIVND (reference sequence). Trimming shortened V by 5 bases and J by 1 base, and 11 bases separated the two germline ends. There are 14 residues in the CDR3.

The chain's CDR3 is CASSPVFTSYEQYF. CDR3 DNA: TGTGCCAGCAGCCCGGTGTTTACCTCCTACGAGCAGTACTTC. This chain joins TRBV6-5 and TRBJ2-7; no reliable D call. Germline CDR1 MNHEY, CDR2 SVGAGI. The V gene lost 6 bases and the J gene lost 0 bases, with 12 bases spanning the gap. The CDR3 has 14 residues.

The rearrangement links TRBV4-3 to TRBJ2-6; the D is unclear. Germline CDR1 is LGHNA and CDR2 is YSLEER. The length of the CDR3 is 19 residues. Between the trimmed V and J ends, which lost 1 base and 0 bases, there was a span of 16 bases. CDR3 residues: CASSQGPEDSSSGANVLTF. CDR3 coding DNA: TGCGCCAGCAGCCAAGGTCCAGAAGACTCTAGCTCTGGGGCCAACGTCCTGACTTTC.

The J gene is TRBJ2-7, the V gene TRBV15; 9 nucleotides agree with TRBD2. The CDR3 consists of 16 residues. Trimming removed 0 bases from V and 4 bases from J; junction bases left unmatched: 7. Germline-derived CDR1 and CDR2 are LNHNV and YYDKDF (reference sequence). The CDR3 here is CATSRDRASGAYEQYF. CDR3 nucleotide sequence: TGTGCCACCAGCAGAGATCGGGCTAGCGGGGCTTACGAGCAGTACTTC. The whole variable domain, remainder taken from reference TRBV15 and TRBJ2-7, is DAMVIQNPRYQVTQFGKPVTLSCSQTLNHNVMYWYQQKSSQAPKLLFHYYDKDFNNEADTPDNFQSRRPNTSFCFLDIRSPGLGDTAMYLCATSRDRASGAYEQYFGPGTRLTVT.

This clone was observed a handful of times. The rearrangement links TRBV2 to TRBJ1-1; 8 positions match TRBD1. CDR3 length equals 12 residues. Germline lookup yields CDR1 SNHLY and CDR2 FYNNEI. The CDR3 protein is CAGDRMYTEAFF. The CDR3 DNA reads as TGTGCTGGGGACAGGATGTACACTGAAGCTTTCTTT.

The rearrangement uses TRBV5-1 and TRBJ1-2, with D possibly being TRBD1 (6 bases). Per germline, CDR1 SGHRS and CDR2 YFSETQ. The CDR3 is 15 amino acids. The V end was cut by 1 base, the J end by 6 bases, with 16 bases between. CDR3 in amino acids: CASSLFTGGADGYTF. The CDR3 DNA reads as TGCGCCAGCAGCTTGTTCACTGGGGGGGCAGATGGCTACACCTTC.

The V and J genes are TRBV3-1 (or the pseudogene TRBV3-2) and TRBJ2-7, with D possibly being TRBD1 (6 bases). The CDR3 contains 14 residues. Trimming pared 4 bases from V and 2 bases from J, leaving 12 bases between. Germline assignment: CDR1 LGHDT and CDR2 YNNKEL (reference sequence). This CDR3 is CASSRGGSTYEQYF. The CDR3 DNA reads TGTGCCAGCAGCCGAGGGGGTTCCACCTACGAGCAGTACTTC.

V usage is TRBV4-1 and J usage is TRBJ2-7, with 9 bases identical to TRBD1. The CDR3 loop spans 17 amino acids. V shed 1 base, J shed 3 bases, and the junction held 10 bases outside the gene matches. Germline V gene lookup returns CDR1 MGHRA and CDR2 YSYEKL. The CDR3 reads CASSQVHRDRVFYEQYF. DNA of the CDR3: TGCGCCAGCAGCCAAGTCCACCGGGACAGGGTATTCTACGAGCAGTACTTC.

The chain carries TRBV2 and TRBJ2-5; 8 bases map to TRBD2. J lost 5 bases, V lost 1 base, and 6 bases had no gene match. The CDR3 sequence is 15 residues long. Germline V CDR1 and CDR2: SNHLY, FYNNEI. DNA of the CDR3: TGTGCCAGCAGTGAAGGCGGAGCGGGGGTGGAGACCCAGTACTTC. It yields the protein CASSEGGAGVETQYF.

The chain recombines TRBV7-2 with TRBJ2-3, with TRBD2 matching 8 bases. CDR1 and CDR2 from the germline V gene are SGHTA and FQGNSA. The ends lost 2 bases at V and 8 bases at J; junction bases unmatched: 9. The CDR3 is made up of 15 amino acids. CDR3 DNA: TGTGCCAGCAGCTTAAACCGGGGGGGGTTTGGTACGCAGTATTTT. It encodes CASSLNRGGFGTQYF.

This clone was counted only a few times. V is TRBV27 and J is TRBJ2-3, with 12 bases fitting TRBD1. The J segment lost 1 base and the V segment lost 3 bases, leaving 8 bases of the junction unmatched. Germline-derived CDR1 and CDR2 are MNHEY and SMNVEV (reference sequence). The CDR3 is 18 amino acids. Here the CDR3 DNA reads TGTGCCAGCAGTTTCCGACTGGGACAGGGGGCTCGCACAGATACGCAGTATTTT. It is translated as CASSFRLGQGARTDTQYF.

This chain joins TRBV6-2 or TRBV6-3 and TRBJ2-7; no definite D call. The germline CDR1 and CDR2 sequences are MNHEY and SVGEGT. V was trimmed by 7 bases and J by 2 bases, leaving 9 bases between them. This CDR3 has 12 residues. CDR3 bases: TGTGCCAGCAACCCGGGCACCTACGAGCAGTACTTC. Protein product: CASNPGTYEQYF.

J is TRBJ2-2 and V is TRBV19; no firm D call. The CDR3 contains 15 residues. V was pared by 7 bases and J by 2 bases, with 14 bases between. CDR1 and CDR2 from the germline V gene are LNHDA and SQIVND (reference sequence). In DNA form, the CDR3 reads TGTGCCAGTACCCCGGTCAGGTCCAACACCGGGGAGCTGTTTTTT. This encodes CASTPVRSNTGELFF.